These T cell receptor beta chains were read from a single sample in a study of cytomegalovirus exposure and HLA in healthy donors. Data came from immunoSEQ multiplex PCR; TCRdb stores just in-frame clones and leaves some out. The data show about 89,000 clones, under 80% seen once. The sample consisted of PBMCs. These receptors came from a male donor in good health and CMV-seronegative. Both conserved end residues are part of each CDR3. Each record gives: clone size, J gene, V gene, D gene, CDR3 protein, CDR3 DNA. A D gene is named only where the DNA matches it firmly. Not every row has a clone size; where given, it reads once, few, many or a size class.

clone size: few
J gene: TRBJ2-3
V gene: TRBV5-1
D gene: TRBD2
CDR3 protein: CASSLTGLAGRTDTQYF
CDR3 DNA: TGCGCCAGCAGCTTGACCGGACTAGCCGGGAGGACAGATACGCAGTATTTT

clone size: few
J gene: TRBJ2-2
V gene: TRBV5-5
D gene: .
CDR3 protein: CASSRVATGELFF
CDR3 DNA: TGTGCCAGCAGCCGGGTCGCCACCGGGGAGCTGTTTTTT

clone size: medium-sized
J gene: TRBJ2-3
V gene: TRBV6-4
D gene: TRBD2
CDR3 protein: CASSDSSGGATDTQYF
CDR3 DNA: TGTGCCAGCAGTGACTCTAGCGGGGGGGCCACAGATACGCAGTATTTT

clone size: .
J gene: TRBJ1-2
V gene: TRBV19
D gene: TRBD1
CDR3 protein: CASSLSSQGMGGYTF
CDR3 DNA: TGTGCCAGTAGTCTCTCCTCACAGGGGATGGGTGGCTACACCTTC

clone size: .
J gene: TRBJ1-3
V gene: TRBV5-1
D gene: .
CDR3 protein: CASSPPDPGAGNTIYF
CDR3 DNA: TGCGCCAGCAGCCCCCCGGACCCGGGGGCTGGAAACACCATATATTTT

clone size: .
J gene: TRBJ1-6
V gene: TRBV6-5
D gene: TRBD1
CDR3 protein: CASSYSGQPSSPLHF
CDR3 DNA: TGTGCCAGCAGTTACTCGGGACAGCCTAGTTCACCCCTCCACTTT

clone size: .
J gene: TRBJ2-2
V gene: TRBV4-3
D gene: .
CDR3 protein: CASSPGVNTGELFF
CDR3 DNA: TGCGCCAGCTCCCCAGGGGTTAACACCGGGGAGCTGTTTTTT

clone size: .
J gene: TRBJ1-1
V gene: TRBV7-9
D gene: .
CDR3 protein: CASSSLNRNTEAFF
CDR3 DNA: TGTGCCAGCAGCTCTCTTAATCGGAACACTGAAGCTTTCTTT

clone size: few
J gene: TRBJ2-7
V gene: TRBV20-1
D gene: .
CDR3 protein: CSVPAQGGQYF
CDR3 DNA: TGCAGTGTCCCAGCGCAGGGCGGGCAGTACTTC

clone size: .
J gene: TRBJ2-7
V gene: TRBV7-8
D gene: .
CDR3 protein: CASSWVRSSYEQYF
CDR3 DNA: TGTGCCAGCAGCTGGGTTCGGAGCTCCTACGAGCAGTACTTC

clone size: .
J gene: TRBJ1-1
V gene: TRBV6-1
D gene: .
CDR3 protein: CASTPTTSTEAFF
CDR3 DNA: TGTGCCAGCACCCCTACGACAAGCACTGAAGCTTTCTTT

clone size: .
J gene: TRBJ2-7
V gene: TRBV5-4
D gene: TRBD2
CDR3 protein: CASSLGGIYEQYF
CDR3 DNA: TGTGCCAGCAGCCTCGGGGGGATCTACGAGCAGTACTTC

clone size: .
J gene: TRBJ1-2
V gene: TRBV10-3
D gene: TRBD1
CDR3 protein: CAISGLHRDRGDLDYGYTF
CDR3 DNA: TGTGCCATCAGTGGACTACACCGGGACAGGGGGGACTTAGACTATGGCTACACCTTC

clone size: .
J gene: TRBJ2-7
V gene: TRBV10-3
D gene: TRBD1
CDR3 protein: CAIRTGTGDFYEQYF
CDR3 DNA: TGTGCCATCAGGACCGGGACAGGGGACTTCTACGAGCAGTACTTC

clone size: .
J gene: TRBJ1-2
V gene: TRBV7-9
D gene: .
CDR3 protein: CASSLSGVMGYTF
CDR3 DNA: TGTGCCAGCAGCTTGTCGGGGGTTATGGGCTACACCTTC

clone size: .
J gene: TRBJ2-3
V gene: TRBV5-8
D gene: TRBD2
CDR3 protein: CASSAGTSGGARYF
CDR3 DNA: TGTGCCAGCAGCGCCGGGACTAGCGGGGGGGCCAGGTATTTT

clone size: .
J gene: TRBJ1-2
V gene: TRBV29-1
D gene: .
CDR3 protein: CSVEGGSSGLGGYTF
CDR3 DNA: TGCAGCGTTGAAGGGGGCAGCTCGGGTCTCGGCGGCTACACCTTC

clone size: .
J gene: TRBJ2-1
V gene: TRBV6-1
D gene: TRBD2
CDR3 protein: CASSEAPRTTSGRGNEQFF
CDR3 DNA: TGTGCCAGCAGTGAAGCTCCTCGGACGACTAGCGGGAGGGGGAATGAGCAGTTCTTC

clone size: .
J gene: TRBJ1-1
V gene: TRBV11-2
D gene: .
CDR3 protein: CASSLGNSLTEAFF
CDR3 DNA: TGTGCCAGCAGCTTAGGAAACAGCCTCACTGAAGCTTTCTTT

clone size: .
J gene: TRBJ1-5
V gene: TRBV28
D gene: .
CDR3 protein: CASSLGGGLHQPQHF
CDR3 DNA: TGTGCCAGCAGTTTAGGGGGGGGGCTACATCAGCCCCAGCATTTT

clone size: .
J gene: TRBJ2-2
V gene: TRBV6-5
D gene: .
CDR3 protein: CASSPRSTGELFF
CDR3 DNA: TGTGCCAGCAGTCCCCGGAGCACCGGGGAGCTGTTTTTT

clone size: .
J gene: TRBJ1-2
V gene: TRBV4-3
D gene: .
CDR3 protein: CASSQETGGGYTF
CDR3 DNA: TGCGCCAGCAGCCAAGAAACAGGTGGAGGCTACACCTTC

clone size: .
J gene: TRBJ2-5
V gene: TRBV27
D gene: TRBD1
CDR3 protein: CASSPRQGSGETQYF
CDR3 DNA: TGTGCCAGCAGTCCTCGACAGGGGTCGGGAGAGACCCAGTACTTC

clone size: .
J gene: TRBJ1-1
V gene: TRBV28
D gene: TRBD1
CDR3 protein: CASSPGQSLVNTEAFF
CDR3 DNA: TGTGCCAGCAGTCCGGGACAGAGTTTGGTGAACACTGAAGCTTTCTTT

clone size: .
J gene: TRBJ1-5
V gene: TRBV28
D gene: .
CDR3 protein: CASSLVRYSNQPQHF
CDR3 DNA: TGTGCCAGCAGTTTGGTCAGATATAGCAATCAGCCCCAGCATTTT

clone size: .
J gene: TRBJ2-3
V gene: TRBV19
D gene: .
CDR3 protein: CASSMISGTDTQYF
CDR3 DNA: TGTGCCAGTAGTATGATTTCGGGGACAGATACGCAGTATTTT

clone size: few
J gene: TRBJ2-1
V gene: TRBV5-4
D gene: .
CDR3 protein: CASSFPVDNEQFF
CDR3 DNA: TGTGCCAGCAGCTTTCCGGTGGACAATGAGCAGTTCTTC

clone size: .
J gene: TRBJ1-2
V gene: TRBV19
D gene: .
CDR3 protein: CASSIGSNYGYTF
CDR3 DNA: TGTGCCAGTAGTATCGGGTCAAACTATGGCTACACCTTC

clone size: .
J gene: TRBJ1-1
V gene: TRBV29-1
D gene: .
CDR3 protein: CSVRAGSGAFF
CDR3 DNA: TGCAGCGTTCGGGCAGGGTCTGGGGCTTTCTTT

clone size: medium-sized
J gene: TRBJ2-1
V gene: TRBV30
D gene: .
CDR3 protein: CAWSVNSYNEQFF
CDR3 DNA: TGTGCCTGGAGTGTGAACAGCTACAATGAGCAGTTCTTC

clone size: once
J gene: TRBJ1-1
V gene: TRBV29-1
D gene: .
CDR3 protein: CSATGAFKGTMGTEAFF
CDR3 DNA: TGCAGCGCCACTGGGGCCTTTAAGGGTACGATGGGCACTGAAGCTTTCTTT

clone size: .
J gene: TRBJ1-1
V gene: TRBV6-1
D gene: .
CDR3 protein: CASRDRGKYYTEAFF
CDR3 DNA: TGTGCCAGCCGGGACCGGGGGAAATACTACACTGAAGCTTTCTTT

clone size: .
J gene: TRBJ2-7
V gene: TRBV6-1
D gene: .
CDR3 protein: CASSTGQTPSYEQYF
CDR3 DNA: TGTGCCAGTTCGACAGGCCAAACCCCTTCCTACGAGCAGTACTTC

clone size: .
J gene: TRBJ1-6
V gene: TRBV2
D gene: .
CDR3 protein: CANRDIDNSPLHF
CDR3 DNA: TGTGCCAACCGGGACATCGATAATTCACCCCTCCACTTT

clone size: .
J gene: TRBJ2-5
V gene: TRBV19
D gene: .
CDR3 protein: CASSITQGAQYF
CDR3 DNA: TGTGCCAGTAGTATCACACAAGGGGCCCAGTACTTC

clone size: .
J gene: TRBJ2-1
V gene: TRBV7-3
D gene: .
CDR3 protein: CASSYQRDNEQFF
CDR3 DNA: TGTGCCAGCAGCTATCAACGGGACAATGAGCAGTTCTTC

clone size: once
J gene: TRBJ1-5
V gene: TRBV28
D gene: .
CDR3 protein: CASSLFGQNNQPQHF
CDR3 DNA: TGTGCCAGCAGTTTATTCGGACAGAACAATCAGCCCCAGCATTTT

clone size: .
J gene: TRBJ2-7
V gene: TRBV2
D gene: TRBD1
CDR3 protein: CASNFRDRSYEQYF
CDR3 DNA: TGTGCCAGCAACTTCCGGGACAGGTCCTACGAGCAGTACTTC

clone size: once
J gene: TRBJ2-7
V gene: TRBV28
D gene: .
CDR3 protein: CASSPPGIGSYEQYF
CDR3 DNA: TGTGCCAGCAGTCCCCCAGGGATTGGAAGTTACGAGCAGTACTTC

clone size: once
J gene: TRBJ1-1
V gene: TRBV7-2
D gene: .
CDR3 protein: CASSLFRTTNTEAFF
CDR3 DNA: TGTGCCAGCAGCTTATTTAGGACTACTAACACTGAAGCTTTCTTT

clone size: .
J gene: TRBJ2-3
V gene: TRBV6-5
D gene: .
CDR3 protein: CASSYGGFEDTQYF
CDR3 DNA: TGTGCCAGCAGTTACGGGGGGTTCGAAGATACGCAGTATTTT